Presented here are 3 T cell receptor beta chains from one specimen sequenced in a study of regulatory T cells in long-lasting Graves disease (dated by TCRdb to the early 2020s). Taken with the paper, the label for time point translates to: persistent/refractory GD, antithyroid drugs over 5 years with positive TRAb. RNA was extracted from PBMCs in TRIzol for both TCR sequencing and RNA sequencing. Library prep was done by multiplex PCR. TCRdb shows the sequencer as Illumina HiSeq 4000. CDR3 regions were amplified by Arm-PCR with iRepertoire HTBI primers to construct TCR beta libraries. The public reads were reprocessed in TCRdb via fastp at Q25 and MiXCR, keeping in-frame beta chains. Rows matching on CDR3 protein sequence are summarized as one entry with the most common DNA and genes. The sample table contains under 350,000 distinct CDR3 sequences; only one count was recorded for around 23% of them. In total, the top ten clones hold roughly 56% of the sample.

The source was peripheral blood mononuclear cells (PBMCs), collected when the disease was refractory, from a patient treated with antithyroid drugs. The receptors here all came from a female donor with Graves disease.

Comments on this clonotype: Only one base separates this from a far larger clonotype, so it likely reflects a read error. The genes are TRBV6-2 or TRBV6-3 and TRBJ2-7, with TRBD2 matching 9 bases. The germline CDR1 and CDR2 sequences are MNHEY and SVGEGT. There are 15 residues in the CDR3. The CDR3 sequence is CASSLASGISYVQYF. For the CDR3, the DNA is TGTGCCAGCAGTCTGGCTAGCGGGATTTCATACGTGCAGTACTTC.

There are a few counts of this clonotype. The CDR3 coding sequence is TGTGCCAGTTCCTCGGACAGTTATCTAGCCAAAAACATTCAGTACTTC. Protein sequence: CASSSDSYLAKNIQYF. The V gene is TRBV27, the J gene TRBJ2-4; weak D call: TRBD1 (6 bases). This CDR3 has 16 residues. Germline V gene data show CDR1 as MNHEY and CDR2 as SMNVEV (reference sequence). Between the trimmed V and J ends, which lost 9 bases and 0 bases, there was a span of 18 bases.

This clonotype has only a few counts. V is TRBV19 and J is TRBJ1-5; D is undetermined. Trimming removed 7 bases at V and 2 bases at J, with 15 bases between. The CDR3 is made up of 15 amino acids. Germline V gives CDR1 LNHDA, CDR2 SQIVND (reference sequence). Written as DNA, the CDR3 is TGTGCCAGTACCACCGGACGTTTCGGCAATCAGCCCCAGCATTTT. Translating gives CASTTGRFGNQPQHF. The full variable domain, rest sourced from reference TRBV19 and TRBJ1-5, is DGGITQSPKYLFRKEGQNVTLSCEQNLNHDAMYWYRQDPGQGLRLIYYSQIVNDFQKGDIAEGYSVSREKKESFPLTVTSAQKNPTAFYLCASTTGRFGNQPQHFGDGTRLSIL.